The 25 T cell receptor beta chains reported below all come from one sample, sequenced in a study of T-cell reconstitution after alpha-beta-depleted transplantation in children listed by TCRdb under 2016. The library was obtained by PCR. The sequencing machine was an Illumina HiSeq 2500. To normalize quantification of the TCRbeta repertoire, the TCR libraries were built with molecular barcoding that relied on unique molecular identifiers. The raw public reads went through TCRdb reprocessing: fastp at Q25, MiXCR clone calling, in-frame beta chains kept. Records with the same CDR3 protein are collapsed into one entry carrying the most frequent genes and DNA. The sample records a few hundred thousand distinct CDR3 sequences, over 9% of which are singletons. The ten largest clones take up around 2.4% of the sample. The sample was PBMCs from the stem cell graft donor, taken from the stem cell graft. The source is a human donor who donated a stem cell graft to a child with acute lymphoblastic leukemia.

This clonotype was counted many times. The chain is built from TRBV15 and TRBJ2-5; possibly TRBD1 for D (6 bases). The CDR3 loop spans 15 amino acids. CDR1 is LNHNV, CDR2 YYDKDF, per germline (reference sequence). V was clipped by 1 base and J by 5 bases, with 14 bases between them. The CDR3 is CATSRGVPGVETQYF. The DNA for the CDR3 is TGTGCCACCAGCAGAGGCGTGCCAGGGGTCGAGACCCAGTACTTC.

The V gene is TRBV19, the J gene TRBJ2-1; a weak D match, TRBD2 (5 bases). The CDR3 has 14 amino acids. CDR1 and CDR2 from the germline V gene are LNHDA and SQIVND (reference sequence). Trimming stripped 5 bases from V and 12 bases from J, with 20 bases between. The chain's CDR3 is CASSRTGSSIRQFF. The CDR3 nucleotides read TGTGCCAGTAGTCGAACGGGATCTTCCATTAGGCAGTTCTTC.

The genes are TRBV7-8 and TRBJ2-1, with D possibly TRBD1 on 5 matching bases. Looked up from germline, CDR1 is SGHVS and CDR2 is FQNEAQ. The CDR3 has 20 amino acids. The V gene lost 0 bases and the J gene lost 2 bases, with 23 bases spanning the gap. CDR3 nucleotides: TGTGCCAGCAGCTTAGCAGCCTCCCAAGGGGCGTCCGCAGCCTACAATGAGCAGTTCTTC. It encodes CASSLAASQGASAAYNEQFF.

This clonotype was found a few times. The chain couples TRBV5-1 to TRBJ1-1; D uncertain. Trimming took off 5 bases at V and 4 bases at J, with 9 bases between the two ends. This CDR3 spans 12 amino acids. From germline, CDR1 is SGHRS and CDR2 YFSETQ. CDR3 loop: CASRKRSTEAFF. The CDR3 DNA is TGCGCCAGCAGGAAACGGTCCACTGAAGCTTTCTTT.

Here the CDR3 DNA reads TGCGCCAGCAGCCAAGGAGGGGAGGGCAATGAGCAGTTCTTC. This translates into CASSQGGEGNEQFF. The V call is TRBV4-3, the J call TRBJ2-1; 7 nucleotides match TRBD2. V gave up 1 base and J gave up 6 bases; unmatched junction bases: 3. The CDR3 sequence is 14 residues long. The V gene's germline CDR1 is LGHNA and CDR2 YSLEER.

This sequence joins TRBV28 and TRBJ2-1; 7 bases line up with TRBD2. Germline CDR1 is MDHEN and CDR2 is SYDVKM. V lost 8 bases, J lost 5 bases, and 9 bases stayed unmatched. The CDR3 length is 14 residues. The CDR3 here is CASVPRLAHNEQFF. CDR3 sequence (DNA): TGTGCCAGCGTTCCACGACTAGCCCACAATGAGCAGTTCTTC. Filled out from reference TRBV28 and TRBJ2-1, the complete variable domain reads DVKVTQSSRYLVKRTGEKVFLECVQDMDHENMFWYRQDPGLGLRLIYFSYDVKMKEKGDIPEGYSVSREKKERFSLILESASTNQTSMYLCASVPRLAHNEQFFGPGTRLTVL.

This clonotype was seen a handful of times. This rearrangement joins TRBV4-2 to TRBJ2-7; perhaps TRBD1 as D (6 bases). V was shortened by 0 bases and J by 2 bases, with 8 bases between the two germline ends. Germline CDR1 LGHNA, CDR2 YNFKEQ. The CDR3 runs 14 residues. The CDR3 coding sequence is TGTGCCAGCAGCCAAGAGTACAGGGCCTACGAGCAGTACTTC. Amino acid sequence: CASSQEYRAYEQYF.

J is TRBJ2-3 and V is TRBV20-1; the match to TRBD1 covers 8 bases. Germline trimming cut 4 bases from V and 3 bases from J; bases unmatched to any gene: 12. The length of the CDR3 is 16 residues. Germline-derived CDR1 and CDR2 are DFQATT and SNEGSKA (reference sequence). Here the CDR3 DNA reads TGCAGTGCTAACCCCGGAGGGACAGGTTGGACAGATACGCAGTATTTT. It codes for CSANPGGTGWTDTQYF.

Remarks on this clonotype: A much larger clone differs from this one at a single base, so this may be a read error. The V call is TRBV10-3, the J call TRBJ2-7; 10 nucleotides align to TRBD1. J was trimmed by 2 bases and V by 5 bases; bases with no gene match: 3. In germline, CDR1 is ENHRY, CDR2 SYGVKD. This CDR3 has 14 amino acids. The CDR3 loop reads CAISSGTGAYEQYF. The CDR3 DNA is TGTGCCATCAGTTCCGGGACAGGGGCCTACGAGCAGTACTTC.

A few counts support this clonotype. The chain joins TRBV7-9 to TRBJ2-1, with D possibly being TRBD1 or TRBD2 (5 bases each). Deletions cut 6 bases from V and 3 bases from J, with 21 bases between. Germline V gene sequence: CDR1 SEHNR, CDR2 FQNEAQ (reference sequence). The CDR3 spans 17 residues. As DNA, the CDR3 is TGTGCCAGCAGACCCCTAGGGGCAGCGGAGCTCTACAATGAGCAGTTCTTC. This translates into CASRPLGAAELYNEQFF.

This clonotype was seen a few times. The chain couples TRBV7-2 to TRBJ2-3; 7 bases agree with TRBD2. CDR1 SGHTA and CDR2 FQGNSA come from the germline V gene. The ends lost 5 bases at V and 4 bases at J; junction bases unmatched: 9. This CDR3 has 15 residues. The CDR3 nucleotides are TGTGCCAGCAGCCCCGATAGCGGGTTGCCAGATACGCAGTATTTT. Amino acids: CASSPDSGLPDTQYF.

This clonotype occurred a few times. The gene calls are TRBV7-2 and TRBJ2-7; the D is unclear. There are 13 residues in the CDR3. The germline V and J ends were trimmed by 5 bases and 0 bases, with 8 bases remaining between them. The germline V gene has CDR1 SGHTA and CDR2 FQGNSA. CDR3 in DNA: TGTGCCAGCAGCCCCTTATCCTCCTACGAGCAGTACTTC. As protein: CASSPLSSYEQYF.

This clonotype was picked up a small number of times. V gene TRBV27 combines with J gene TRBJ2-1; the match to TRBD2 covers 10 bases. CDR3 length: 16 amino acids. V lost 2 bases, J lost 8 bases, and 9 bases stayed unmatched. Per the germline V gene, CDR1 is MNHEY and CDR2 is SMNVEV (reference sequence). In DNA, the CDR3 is TGTGCCAGCAGTTTAAACGGGCTAGCGGGAGAAGATGAGCAGTTCTTC. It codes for CASSLNGLAGEDEQFF.

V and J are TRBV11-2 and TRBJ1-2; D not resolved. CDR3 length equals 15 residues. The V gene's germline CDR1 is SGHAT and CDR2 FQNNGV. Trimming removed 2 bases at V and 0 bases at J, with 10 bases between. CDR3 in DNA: TGTGCCAGCAGCTTAAGTCTTTCTTCTAACTATGGCTACACCTTC. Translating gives CASSLSLSSNYGYTF.

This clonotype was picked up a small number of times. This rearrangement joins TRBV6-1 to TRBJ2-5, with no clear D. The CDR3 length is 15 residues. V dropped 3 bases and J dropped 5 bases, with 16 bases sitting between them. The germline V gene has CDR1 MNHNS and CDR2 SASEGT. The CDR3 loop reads CASSDHTLQGETQYF. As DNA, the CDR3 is TGTGCCAGCAGTGACCATACCCTCCAAGGGGAGACCCAGTACTTC.

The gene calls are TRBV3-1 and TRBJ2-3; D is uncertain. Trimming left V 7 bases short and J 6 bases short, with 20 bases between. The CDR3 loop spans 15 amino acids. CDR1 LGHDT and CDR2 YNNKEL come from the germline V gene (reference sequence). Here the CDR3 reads CASTSRKLVGDTQYF. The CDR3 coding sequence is TGTGCCAGCACCTCACGGAAGCTAGTTGGTGATACGCAGTATTTT.

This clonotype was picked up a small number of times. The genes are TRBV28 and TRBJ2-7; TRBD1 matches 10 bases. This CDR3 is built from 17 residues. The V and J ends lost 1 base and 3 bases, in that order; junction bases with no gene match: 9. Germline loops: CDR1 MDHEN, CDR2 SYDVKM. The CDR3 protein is CASSLFPQGQGIYEQYF. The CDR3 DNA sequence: TGTGCCAGCAGTTTATTTCCCCAGGGACAGGGGATCTACGAGCAGTACTTC.

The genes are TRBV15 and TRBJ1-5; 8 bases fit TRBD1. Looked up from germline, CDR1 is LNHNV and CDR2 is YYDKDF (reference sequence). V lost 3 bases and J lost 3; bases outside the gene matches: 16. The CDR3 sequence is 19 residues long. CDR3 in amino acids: CATSRPAGGLFALNQPQHF. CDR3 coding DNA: TGTGCCACCAGCAGGCCGGCAGGGGGCCTTTTCGCCCTCAATCAGCCCCAGCATTTT.

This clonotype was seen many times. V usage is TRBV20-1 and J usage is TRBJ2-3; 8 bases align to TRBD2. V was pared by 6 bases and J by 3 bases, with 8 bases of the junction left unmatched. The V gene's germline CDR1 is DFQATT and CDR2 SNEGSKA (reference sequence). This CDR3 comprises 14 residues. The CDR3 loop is CSAPREGQTDTQYF. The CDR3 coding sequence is TGCAGTGCCCCACGGGAGGGCCAGACAGATACGCAGTATTTT.

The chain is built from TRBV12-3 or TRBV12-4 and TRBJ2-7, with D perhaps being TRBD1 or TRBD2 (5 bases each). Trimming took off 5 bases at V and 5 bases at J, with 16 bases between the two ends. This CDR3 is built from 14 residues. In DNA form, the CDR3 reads TGTGCCAGCAGTCCGGGACGGCCGTGGGACGAGCAGTACTTC. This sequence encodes CASSPGRPWDEQYF.

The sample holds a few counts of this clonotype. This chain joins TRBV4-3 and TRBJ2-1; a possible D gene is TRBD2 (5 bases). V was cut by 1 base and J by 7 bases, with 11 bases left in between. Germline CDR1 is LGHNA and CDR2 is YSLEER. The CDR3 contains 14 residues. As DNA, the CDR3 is TGCGCCAGCAGCCAAGTCCCGGCGGGTAATGAGCAGTTCTTC. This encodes CASSQVPAGNEQFF.

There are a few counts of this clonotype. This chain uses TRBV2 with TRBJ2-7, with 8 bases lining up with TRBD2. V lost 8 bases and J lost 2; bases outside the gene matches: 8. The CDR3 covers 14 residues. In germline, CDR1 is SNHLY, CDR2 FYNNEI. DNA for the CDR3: TGTGCCAGCCAAGGGGAACTAGCGGCCTACGAGCAGTACTTC. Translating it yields CASQGELAAYEQYF.

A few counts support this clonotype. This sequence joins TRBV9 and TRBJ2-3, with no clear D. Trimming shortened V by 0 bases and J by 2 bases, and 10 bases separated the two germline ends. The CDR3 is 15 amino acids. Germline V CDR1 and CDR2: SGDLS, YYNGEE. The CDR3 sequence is CASSVGTNPTDTQYF. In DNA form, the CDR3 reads TGTGCCAGCAGCGTAGGTACAAACCCCACAGATACGCAGTATTTT. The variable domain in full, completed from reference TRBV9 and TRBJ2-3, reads DSGVTQTPKHLITATGQRVTLRCSPRSGDLSVYWYQQSLDQGLQFLIQYYNGEERAKGNILERFSAQQFPDLHSELNLSSLELGDSALYFCASSVGTNPTDTQYFGPGTRLTVL.

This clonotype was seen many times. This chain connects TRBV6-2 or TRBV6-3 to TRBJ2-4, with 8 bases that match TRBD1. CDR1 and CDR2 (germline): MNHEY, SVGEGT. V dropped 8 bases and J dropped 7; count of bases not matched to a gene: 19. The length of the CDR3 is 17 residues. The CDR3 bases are TGTGCCAGCGGTACCGCCGGGCCCGGACAGGGCGGGAACATTCAGTACTTC. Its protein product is CASGTAGPGQGGNIQYF.

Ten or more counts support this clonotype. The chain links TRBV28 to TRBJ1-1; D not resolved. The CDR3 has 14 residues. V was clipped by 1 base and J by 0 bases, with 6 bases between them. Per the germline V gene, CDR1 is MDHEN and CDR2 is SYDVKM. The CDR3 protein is CASSLLGLNTEAFF. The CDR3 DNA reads TGTGCCAGCAGTTTATTGGGCCTGAACACTGAAGCTTTCTTT.